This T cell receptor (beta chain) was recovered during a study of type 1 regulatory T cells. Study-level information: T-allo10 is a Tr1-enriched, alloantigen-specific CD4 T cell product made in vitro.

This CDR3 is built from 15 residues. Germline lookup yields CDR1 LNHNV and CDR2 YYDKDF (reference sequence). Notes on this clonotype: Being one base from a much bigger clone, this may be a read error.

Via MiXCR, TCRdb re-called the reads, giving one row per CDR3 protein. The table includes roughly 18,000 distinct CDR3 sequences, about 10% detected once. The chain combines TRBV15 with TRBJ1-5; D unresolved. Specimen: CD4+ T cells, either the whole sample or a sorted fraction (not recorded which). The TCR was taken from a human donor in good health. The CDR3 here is CTTSRGLGFNQPQHF. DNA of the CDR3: TGTACCACCAGCAGAGGTCTTGGGTTCAATCAGCCCCAGCATTTT.